A selection of T cell receptor beta chains follows, all from one sample in a study of patients and donors after allogeneic stem cell transplantation. TCRdb called the RT-PCR reads again in MiXCR, with one record for every CDR3 protein. The data hold about 87,000 distinct CDR3 sequences, with around 5% observed a single time. Sequenced material: blood, either unsorted or a sorted T cell fraction (not recorded which). The origin of the receptors is a human donor who was either an allogeneic HSCT recipient or a stem cell or donor lymphocyte infusion donor (not recorded which). It is not recorded whose cells these are; they may come from a transplant donor. CDR3s include the opening cysteine and the closing phenylalanine or tryptophan.

J gene | V gene | CDR3 protein
TRBJ2-2 | TRBV20-1 | CSARDYLDRENGELFF
TRBJ2-7 | TRBV6-5 | CASSYLLGTVDLYEQYF
TRBJ1-4 | TRBV28 | CASLDGGEKLFF
TRBJ1-2 | TRBV10-2 | CASSEQTGLGYTF
TRBJ2-3 | TRBV5-6 | CASSFTLSLSPDTQYF
TRBJ2-7 | TRBV25-1 | CASSGAGTSVEQYF
TRBJ2-1 | TRBV29-1 | CSAERTGNYNEQFF
TRBJ2-7 | TRBV28 | CASSPPGGSYEQYF
TRBJ2-5 | TRBV4-2 | CASSQEMAGRKTQYF
TRBJ2-3 | TRBV18 | CASSHSGTPTGDTQYF
TRBJ1-6 | TRBV28 | CASSESQGLNSPLHF
TRBJ2-2 | TRBV29-1 | CSVAARATNTGELFF